This T cell receptor (beta chain) derives from a study of molecular identifiers for immune sequencing clone quantification (dated 2018 in TCRdb). In the study overall: For a replicate experiment, RNA from around 20,000 or 100,000 naive CD8 T cells was divided into five aliquots, of which four were sequenced. CD8 T cells were used in a methods study to benchmark molecular-identifier clustering-based TCR repertoire sequencing (MIDCIRS) and TCR RNA copy counting.

Of note for this clonotype: Its specific antigen is unknown. Base qualities are missing; no much larger clone stands one base away.

The paper's findings and limits, for the study overall: Modeling gave 3 to 3.5 recovered TCR RNA copies per cell versus approximately 10 by digital PCR, implying approximately 30% capture efficiency. Spiked-in Jurkat TCR RNA equal to a single cell's worth was reported to be detectable even within 1,200,000 naive CD8 T cells. Without barcode sub-clustering, chimeric consensus sequences inflated TCR diversity; chimeras reached as high as 47%. Naive libraries contained spiked-in Jurkat TCR RNA (around ten copies' worth), which is not part of the donor repertoire. Identical TCR molecules sharing a barcode could cause highly expanded clone sizes to be underestimated. Clones above 20 RNA copies held over 99% of molecules in CMV-specific effector cells but under 1% in naive cells.

Libraries of naive CD8 T cells were built from anywhere between about 17,000 and 1,000,000 sorted cells, with 10%, 30% or 50% of the purified RNA used. Naive CD8 T cells were FACS-sorted as CD8+CD4-CCR7+CD45RA+ on a BD FACSAria II into RLT Plus buffer. To test detection sensitivity, Jurkat RNA equivalent to under 12 TCR copies was spiked into samples of roughly 18,000-1,100,000 naive CD8 T cells. CD8 T cells were enriched with RosetteSep CD8+ T Cell Enrichment Cocktail and Ficoll-Paque, followed by ACK red cell lysis. Library generation was performed with PCR. TCRdb shows the sequencer as Illumina HiSeq 4000. Bulk TCR libraries were generated as previously described, with the TCR primers listed in Table S5 used. Purification of total RNA was performed with the Qiagen AllPrep DNA/RNA kit. Before analysis, reads from multiple sequencing runs of the same library were pooled. Turning to the authors' computational methods: Only reads with exact TCR constant sequence were kept, trimmed to 150 nt, and grouped by their 12-nt molecular barcodes. Within each barcode group, reads were sub-clustered at a 15% Levenshtein threshold, and quality-weighted consensus sequences were built per RNA molecule. Non-functional sequences were filtered out, along with any lower-count sequence sitting one edit away from another sequence. Based on a fit of two negative binomial distributions, barcode sub-clusters having less than 20% of the maximum read count were discarded. The public reads were run again by TCRdb, first through fastp at Q25 and then through MiXCR, and only productive beta chains were kept. CDR3 protein sequences are deduplicated, and each keeps its most common genes and DNA. The V and J calls follow TCRdb's processing rather than the paper's. Within this sample are about 640,000 distinct CDR3 sequences, with about 20% of them counted one time only. Approximately 0.9% of the sample lies in the top ten.

Its CDR3 holds 18 amino acids, cysteine through phenylalanine. Just CDR3 DNA is preserved here, 54 bases in frame from base 1. CDR1 and CDR2, per the germline V gene, are MNHEY and SVGEGT. The junction shows trimming of 2 bases on V and 2 bases on J, plus 19 bases between the germline ends. The sequenced sample consisted of naive CD8+ T cells from blood, with Jurkat cell RNA spiked in. The sample's cell subset or site, from its label and the paper: FACS-sorted CD8+CD4-CCR7+CD45RA+ naive T cells. This chain is built from TRBV6-2 or TRBV6-3 and TRBJ1-3; the best D guess is TRBD1, with 5 bases matching. The sequence was obtained from a human donor in good health. Some libraries in this study had Jurkat cell RNA spiked in. The nucleotides read TGTGCCAGCAGTTACAGGGGACGGTCCACTATTCCTGGAAACACCATATATTTT. The resulting protein is CASSYRGRSTIPGNTIYF.